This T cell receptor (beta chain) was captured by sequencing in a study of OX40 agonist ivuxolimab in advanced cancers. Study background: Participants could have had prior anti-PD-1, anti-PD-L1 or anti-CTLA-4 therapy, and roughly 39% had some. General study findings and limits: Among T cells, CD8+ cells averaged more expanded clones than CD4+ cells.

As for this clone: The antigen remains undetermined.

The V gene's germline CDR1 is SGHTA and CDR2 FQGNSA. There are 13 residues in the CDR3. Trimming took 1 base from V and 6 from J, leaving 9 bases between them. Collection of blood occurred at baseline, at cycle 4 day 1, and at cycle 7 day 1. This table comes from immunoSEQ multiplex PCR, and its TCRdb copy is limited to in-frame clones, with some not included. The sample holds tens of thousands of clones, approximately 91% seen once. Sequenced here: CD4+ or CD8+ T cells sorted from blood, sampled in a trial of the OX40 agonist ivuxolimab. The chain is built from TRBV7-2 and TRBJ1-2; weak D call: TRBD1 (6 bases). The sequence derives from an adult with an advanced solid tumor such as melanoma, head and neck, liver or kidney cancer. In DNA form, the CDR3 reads TGTGCCAGCAGCTTAGTACAGGGCCATGGCTACACCTTC. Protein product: CASSLVQGHGYTF.